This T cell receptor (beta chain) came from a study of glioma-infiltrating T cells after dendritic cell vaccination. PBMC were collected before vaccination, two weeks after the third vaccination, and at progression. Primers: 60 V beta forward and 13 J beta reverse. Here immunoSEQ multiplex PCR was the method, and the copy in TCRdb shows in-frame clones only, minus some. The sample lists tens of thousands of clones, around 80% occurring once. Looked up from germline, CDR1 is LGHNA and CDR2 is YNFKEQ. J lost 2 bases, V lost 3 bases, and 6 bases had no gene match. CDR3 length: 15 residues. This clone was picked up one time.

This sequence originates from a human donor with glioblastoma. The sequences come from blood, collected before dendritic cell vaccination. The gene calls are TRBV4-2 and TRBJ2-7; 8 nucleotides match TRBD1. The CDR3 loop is CASSQPTGVTYEQYF. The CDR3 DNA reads TGTGCCAGCAGCCAGCCGACAGGGGTCACCTACGAGCAGTACTTC.